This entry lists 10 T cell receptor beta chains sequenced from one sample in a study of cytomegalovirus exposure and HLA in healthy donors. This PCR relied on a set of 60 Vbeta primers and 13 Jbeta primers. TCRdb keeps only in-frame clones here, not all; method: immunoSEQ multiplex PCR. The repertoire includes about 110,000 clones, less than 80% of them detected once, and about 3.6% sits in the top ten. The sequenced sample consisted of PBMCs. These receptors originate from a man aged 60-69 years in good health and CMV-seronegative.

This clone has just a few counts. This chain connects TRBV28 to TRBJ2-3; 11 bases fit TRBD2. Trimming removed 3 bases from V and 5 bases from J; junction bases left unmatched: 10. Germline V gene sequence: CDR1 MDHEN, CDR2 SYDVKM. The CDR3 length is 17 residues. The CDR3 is CASSFLGSGGAGDTQYF. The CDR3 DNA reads TGTGCCAGCAGTTTTCTCGGTAGCGGGGGGGCAGGAGATACGCAGTATTTT. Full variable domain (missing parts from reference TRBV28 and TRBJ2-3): DVKVTQSSRYLVKRTGEKVFLECVQDMDHENMFWYRQDPGLGLRLIYFSYDVKMKEKGDIPEGYSVSREKKERFSLILESASTNQTSMYLCASSFLGSGGAGDTQYFGPGTRLTVL.

This CDR3 reads CASSQGHPAVETQYF. DNA of the CDR3: TGTGCCAGCTCACAGGGACACCCCGCGGTGGAGACCCAGTACTTC. V gene TRBV18 combines with J gene TRBJ2-5; a possible D gene is TRBD1 (6 bases). The CDR3 loop spans 15 amino acids. Germline CDR1 KGHSH, CDR2 LQKENI. The germline V and J ends were trimmed by 4 bases and 5 bases, with 17 bases remaining between them.

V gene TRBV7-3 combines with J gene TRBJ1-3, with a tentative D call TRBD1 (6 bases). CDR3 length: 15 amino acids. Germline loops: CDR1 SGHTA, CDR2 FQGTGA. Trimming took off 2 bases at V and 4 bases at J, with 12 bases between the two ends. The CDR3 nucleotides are TGTGCCAGCAGCTTAGCGCAGGGGCTGGGAAACACCATATATTTT. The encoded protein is CASSLAQGLGNTIYF.

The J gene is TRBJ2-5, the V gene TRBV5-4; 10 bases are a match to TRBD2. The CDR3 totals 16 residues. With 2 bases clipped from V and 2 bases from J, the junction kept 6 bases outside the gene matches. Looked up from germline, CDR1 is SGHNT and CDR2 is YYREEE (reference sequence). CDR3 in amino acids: CASSFGSSGGQETQYF. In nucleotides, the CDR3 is TGTGCCAGCAGCTTTGGGTCTAGCGGGGGACAAGAGACCCAGTACTTC.

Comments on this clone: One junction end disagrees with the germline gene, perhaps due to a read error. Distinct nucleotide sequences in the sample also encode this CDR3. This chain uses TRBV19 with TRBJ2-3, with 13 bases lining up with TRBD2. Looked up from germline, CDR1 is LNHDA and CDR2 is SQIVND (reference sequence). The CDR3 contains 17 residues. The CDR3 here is CASSIGGGLAGPDTQYF. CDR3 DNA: TGTGCCAGTAGTATAGGAGGGGGACTAGCGGGGCCAGATACGCAATATTTT. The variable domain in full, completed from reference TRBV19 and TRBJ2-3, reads DGGITQSPKYLFRKEGQNVTLSCEQNLNHDAMYWYRQDPGQGLRLIYYSQIVNDFQKGDIAEGYSVSREKKESFPLTVTSAQKNPTAFYLCASSIGGGLAGPDTQYFGPGTRLTVL.

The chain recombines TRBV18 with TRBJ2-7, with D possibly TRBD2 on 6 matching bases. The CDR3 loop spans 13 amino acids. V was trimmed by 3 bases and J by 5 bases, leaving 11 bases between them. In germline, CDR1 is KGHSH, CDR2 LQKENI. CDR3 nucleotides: TGTGCCAGCTCACCGGTCCGGGGGAACGAGCAGTACGTC. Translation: CASSPVRGNEQYV.

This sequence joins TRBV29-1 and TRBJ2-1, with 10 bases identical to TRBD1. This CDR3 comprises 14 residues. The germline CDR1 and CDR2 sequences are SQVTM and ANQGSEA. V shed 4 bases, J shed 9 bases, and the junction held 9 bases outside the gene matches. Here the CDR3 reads CSVAGQGTFSEQFF. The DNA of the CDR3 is TGCAGCGTTGCGGGACAGGGGACGTTTAGTGAGCAGTTCTTC.

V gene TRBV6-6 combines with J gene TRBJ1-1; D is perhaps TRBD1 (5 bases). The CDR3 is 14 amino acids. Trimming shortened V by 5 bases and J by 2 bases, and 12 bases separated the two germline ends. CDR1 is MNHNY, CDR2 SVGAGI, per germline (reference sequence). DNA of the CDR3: TGTGCCAGCAGTATAACAGGCGGAAACACTGAAGCTTTCTTT. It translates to CASSITGGNTEAFF.

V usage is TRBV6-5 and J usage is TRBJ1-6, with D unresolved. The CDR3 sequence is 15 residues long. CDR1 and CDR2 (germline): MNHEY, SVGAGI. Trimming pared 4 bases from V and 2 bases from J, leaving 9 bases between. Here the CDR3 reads CASSSPSPYNSPLHF. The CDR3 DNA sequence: TGTGCCAGCAGTTCCCCGAGCCCCTATAATTCACCCCTCCACTTT.

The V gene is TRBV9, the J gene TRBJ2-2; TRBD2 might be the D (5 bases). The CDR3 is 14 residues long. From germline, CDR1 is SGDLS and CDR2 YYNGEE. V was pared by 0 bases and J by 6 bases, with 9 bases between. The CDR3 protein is CASSVVGGPGELFF. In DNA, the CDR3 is TGTGCCAGCAGCGTAGTCGGCGGGCCCGGGGAGCTGTTTTTT.